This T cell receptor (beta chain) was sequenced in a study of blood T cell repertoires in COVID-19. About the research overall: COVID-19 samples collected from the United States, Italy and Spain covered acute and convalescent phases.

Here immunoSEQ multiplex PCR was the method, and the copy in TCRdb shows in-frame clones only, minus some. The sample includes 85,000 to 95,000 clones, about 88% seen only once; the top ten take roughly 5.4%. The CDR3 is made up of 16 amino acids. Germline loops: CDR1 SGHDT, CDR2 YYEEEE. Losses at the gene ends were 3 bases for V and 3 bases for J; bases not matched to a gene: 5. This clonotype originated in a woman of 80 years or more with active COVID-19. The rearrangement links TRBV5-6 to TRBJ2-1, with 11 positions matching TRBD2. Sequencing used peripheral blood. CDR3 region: CASSWGLADNYNEQFF. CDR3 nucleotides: TGTGCCAGCAGCTGGGGACTAGCGGATAACTACAATGAGCAGTTCTTC.